This TCR beta chain comes out of a study of OX40 agonist ivuxolimab in advanced cancers. Study-level background: At doses from 0.01 to 10 mg/kg, patients were given intravenous ivuxolimab every 2 weeks.

This CDR3 has 12 amino acids. V lost 9 bases, J lost 11 bases, and 9 bases stayed unmatched. CDR1 is SNHLY, CDR2 FYNNEI, per germline. Libraries were prepared by immunoSEQ multiplex PCR; TCRdb keeps only in-frame clonotypes and omits some of them. The data contain 20,000 or so clones, 84% of them singletons. Concerning this clone itself: The antigen is undetermined.

Study-wide points: The investigators did not determine what antigen specificity the expanded peripheral T cells had. Within 6 weeks, CD4+ and CD8+ blood T cells expanded clonally at 0.1 to 3.0 mg/kg. Partial responders at 0.1-3.0 mg/kg showed near-lowest clonal expansion.

The sample consisted of CD4+ or CD8+ T cells sorted from blood, taken in a trial of the OX40 agonist ivuxolimab. The chain couples TRBV2 to TRBJ2-1; TRBD1 matches 8 bases. This receptor was taken from an adult with an advanced solid tumor such as melanoma, head and neck, liver or kidney cancer. The CDR3 DNA sequence: TGTGCCAGTGGGTGGGACAGGAAGAAGCAGTTCTTC. This translates into CASGWDRKKQFF.